This entry lists 20 T cell receptor beta chains sequenced from one sample in a study of shared clonotypes between healthy human individuals. Generated by immunoSEQ multiplex PCR, the TCRdb table keeps only in-frame clones and is missing some. The sample lists 450,000 to 600,000 clones, about four fifths occurring once. Sequencing input: PBMCs. Receptor source: a woman in her 40s in good health. Some clones in this sample may be carry-over from other donors' samples.

This chain links TRBV7-9 with TRBJ2-7; D call uncertain. The V end lost 1 base, the J end lost 6 bases, and 7 bases lay between the germline ends. Germline V gene sequence: CDR1 SEHNR, CDR2 FQNEAQ (reference sequence). There are 12 residues in the CDR3. CDR3 region: CASSLESLEQYF. The DNA of the CDR3 is TGTGCCAGCAGCTTAGAATCCCTCGAGCAGTACTTC.

The V call is TRBV7-3, the J call TRBJ2-3, with 9 bases matching TRBD2. This CDR3 is 16 amino acids long. Germline V gene data show CDR1 as SGHTA and CDR2 as FQGTGA. With 5 bases clipped from V and 1 base from J, the junction kept 7 bases outside the gene matches. The CDR3 here is CASSKGLAGRTDTQYF. CDR3 DNA: TGTGCCAGCAGCAAGGGGCTAGCGGGACGCACAGATACGCAGTATTTT.

The CDR3 is CASSPGTSSGANVLTF. The CDR3 region has the DNA TGTGCCAGCAGTCCTGGGACAAGCTCTGGGGCCAACGTCCTGACTTTC. V and J are TRBV28 and TRBJ2-6; tentatively, D is TRBD1 (6 bases). The germline gives CDR1 MDHEN, CDR2 SYDVKM. The CDR3 sequence is 16 residues long. V shed 5 bases and J shed 0 bases, with 11 bases lying between them.

CDR3 sequence: CASSKPGTADPGELFF. The CDR3 DNA sequence: TGTGCCAGCAGCAAGCCCGGGACAGCCGATCCCGGGGAGCTGTTTTTT. J is TRBJ2-2 and V is TRBV21-1; whether TRBD1, the table's D call, matches the DNA was not checked. TRBV21-1 is a pseudogene. This CDR3 has 16 amino acids.

The chain recombines TRBV5-1 with TRBJ1-2; D gene uncertain. The V gene's germline CDR1 is SGHRS and CDR2 YFSETQ. V lost 1 base and J lost 7, with 14 bases in between. The CDR3 sequence is 14 residues long. Written as DNA, the CDR3 is TGCGCCAGCAGCTTGTTTTCTGAGACGAGTGGCTACACCTTC. This codes for CASSLFSETSGYTF.

This clone was counted at least ten times. V and J are TRBV5-1 and TRBJ2-3; D may be TRBD1 (6 bases). CDR3 size: 15 residues. V shed 5 bases and J shed 3 bases, with 16 bases lying between them. The germline CDR1 and CDR2 sequences are SGHRS and YFSETQ. CDR3 protein: CASSLGVRGTDTQYF. CDR3 in DNA: TGCGCCAGCAGTCTAGGTGTTAGGGGGACAGATACGCAGTATTTT.

The chain is built from TRBV2 and TRBJ2-6, with D uncertain. Deletions cut 6 bases from V and 2 bases from J, with 8 bases between. Per germline, CDR1 SNHLY and CDR2 FYNNEI. The length of the CDR3 is 14 residues. The CDR3 loop reads CASRWGTGANVLTF. The DNA of the CDR3 is TGTGCCAGCAGGTGGGGTACTGGGGCCAACGTCCTGACTTTC.

The table lists this clone with a few counts. The rearrangement joins TRBV15 to TRBJ1-3, with D tentatively TRBD1 (6 bases). The CDR3 is 16 amino acids. Germline V lookup: CDR1 LNHNV, CDR2 YYDKDF (reference sequence). Trimming left V 0 bases short and J 0 bases short, with 9 bases between. The CDR3 protein is CATSRDRGASGNTIYF. The CDR3 DNA reads TGTGCCACCAGCAGAGATCGGGGGGCCTCTGGAAACACCATATATTTT.

The chain has TRBV7-2 and TRBJ1-6; tentatively, D is TRBD1 (6 bases). V lost 1 base, J lost 14 bases, and 15 bases lay in between. Germline values: CDR1 SGHTA, CDR2 FQGNSA. CDR3 length equals 14 residues. CDR3 nucleotide sequence: TGTGCCAGCAGCTTAGGCGCAGGGGTGGAGACCCTCCACTTT. This sequence encodes CASSLGAGVETLHF.

CDR3 sequence (DNA): TGTGCCAGCAGCTCCTCCCGGGACTACTCCTACGAGCAGTACTTC. Translated: CASSSSRDYSYEQYF. This chain links TRBV11-2 with TRBJ2-7, with 7 bases identical to TRBD2. This CDR3 spans 15 amino acids. CDR1 and CDR2 (germline): SGHAT, FQNNGV. V lost 4 bases and J lost 0; bases outside the gene matches: 6.

This clone was seen only once. This chain connects TRBV7-9 to TRBJ1-4, with D tentatively TRBD1 (6 bases). The germline CDR1 and CDR2 sequences are SEHNR and FQNEAQ (reference sequence). The CDR3 runs 16 residues. V lost 5 bases and J 4 bases, leaving 17 bases between the germline ends. CDR3 bases: TGTGCCAGCAGCGGCGCCTCTGGACAGTATAATGAAAAACTGTTTTTT. This sequence encodes CASSGASGQYNEKLFF.

This clone was counted a single time. This sequence joins TRBV5-4 and TRBJ2-1; 10 bases are shared with TRBD2. The CDR3 is 15 amino acids. Germline CDR1 is SGHNT and CDR2 is YYREEE (reference sequence). Trimming removed 1 base from V and 6 bases from J; junction bases left unmatched: 4. CDR3 coding DNA: TGTGCCAGCAGCTTGACTAGCGGGATGAGCAATGAGCAGTTCTTC. Its translation is CASSLTSGMSNEQFF.

This clone was detected only a few times. V gene TRBV7-7 combines with J gene TRBJ2-1; 7 bases are a match to TRBD1. CDR1 is SSHAT, CDR2 FNYEAQ, per germline (reference sequence). The length of the CDR3 is 16 residues. Trimming took 7 bases from V and 8 from J; bases not matched to a gene: 17. The DNA for the CDR3 is TGTGCCAGCACCAAACCCGAGGACAGGAGGATCGATGAGCAGTTCTTC. Translating gives CASTKPEDRRIDEQFF.

The genes are TRBV5-5 and TRBJ1-4, with D unclear. V dropped 5 bases and J dropped 0 bases, with 14 bases sitting between them. Looked up from germline, CDR1 is SGHKS and CDR2 is YYEKEE (reference sequence). The CDR3 is made up of 16 amino acids. The CDR3 nucleotides are TGTGCCAGCAGTTGGCTGGCGCATGCAACTAATGAAAAACTGTTTTTT. This codes for CASSWLAHATNEKLFF. The full variable domain, completed using reference TRBV5-5 and TRBJ1-4, is DAGVTQSPTHLIKTRGQQVTLRCSPISGHKSVSWYQQVLGQGPQFIFQYYEKEERGRGNFPDRFSARQFPNYSSELNVNALLLGDSALYLCASSWLAHATNEKLFFGSGTQLSVL.

This CDR3 is CASSLAVDRGLSSPLHF. The CDR3 DNA reads as TGTGCCAGCAGCTTAGCGGTCGACAGGGGTTTGAGTTCACCCCTCCACTTT. V gene TRBV11-2 combines with J gene TRBJ1-6; 8 positions match TRBD1. The junction had 11 bases not matched to a gene; V was cut back by 1 base and J by 9 bases. CDR1 SGHAT and CDR2 FQNNGV come from the germline V gene. The CDR3 runs 17 residues.

This chain connects TRBV4-2 to TRBJ2-7, with D possibly TRBD1 on 6 matching bases. V shed 0 bases and J shed 4 bases, with 10 bases lying between them. Germline CDR1 and CDR2: LGHNA and YNFKEQ. The CDR3 consists of 14 residues. Here the CDR3 reads CASSQDGQRYEQYF. As DNA, the CDR3 is TGTGCCAGCAGCCAAGACGGACAGCGGTACGAGCAGTACTTC.

For the CDR3, the DNA is TGTGCCAGCAGCTCGGGGCTCGATAATCAGCCCCAGCATTTT. Translation gives CASSSGLDNQPQHF. The chain combines TRBV5-4 with TRBJ1-5, with D maybe TRBD1 (5 bases). CDR1 SGHNT and CDR2 YYREEE come from the germline V gene (reference sequence). CDR3 length: 14 amino acids. V was shortened by 3 bases and J by 4 bases, with 11 bases between the two germline ends.

V gene TRBV9 combines with J gene TRBJ2-2; no definite D call. V dropped 0 bases and J dropped 0 bases, with 12 bases sitting between them. This CDR3 spans 17 amino acids. The germline gives CDR1 SGDLS, CDR2 YYNGEE. The CDR3 coding sequence is TGTGCCAGCAGCGTAGGGGTAGTAACTTCGAACACCGGGGAGCTGTTTTTT. It yields the protein CASSVGVVTSNTGELFF.

This sequence joins TRBV11-2 and TRBJ1-4; no clear D gene. Germline V lookup: CDR1 SGHAT, CDR2 FQNNGV. The CDR3 totals 16 residues. Between the trimmed V and J ends, which lost 1 base and 3 bases, there was a span of 12 bases. In DNA form, the CDR3 reads TGTGCCAGCAGCTTAGTCCGGGGAGGGCCTAATGAAAAACTGTTTTTT. This sequence encodes CASSLVRGGPNEKLFF.

The CDR3 DNA reads TGCGCCAGCAGCTTGAGGGGACAGGGGGCAGGCACCGGGGAGCTGTTTTTT. Amino acid sequence: CASSLRGQGAGTGELFF. This chain links TRBV5-1 with TRBJ2-2; the match to TRBD1 covers 12 bases. This CDR3 region has 17 residues. Per germline, CDR1 SGHRS and CDR2 YFSETQ. The trim removed 1 base at V and 4 bases at J, leaving 5 bases unmatched.